The next 10 T cell receptor beta chains were all read from a single sample in a study of cytomegalovirus exposure and HLA in healthy donors (dated by TCRdb to the late 2010s). Library preparation employed the immunoSEQ multiplex PCR assay. For the multiplex PCR, a mixture combining 60 forward primers for TCR Vbeta segments and 13 reverse primers for TCR Jbeta segments was used. TCRdb mirrors the immuneACCESS table, restricted to in-frame sequences. Some clones are absent from its copies; in checked studies, under half trace to an unresolved V gene, and the reason for the others is unknown. This sample gives over 150,000 clones in total; roughly two thirds of them show up just once. The ten most abundant clones make up approximately 2.8% of the sample. Material for sequencing was PBMCs. Receptors originate from a woman aged 30 to 39 in good health and CMV-seronegative.

The chain uses TRBV6-5 and TRBJ1-2; D may be TRBD1 (6 bases). V was cut by 2 bases and J by 3 bases, with 13 bases left in between. CDR3 length: 15 amino acids. Germline-derived CDR1 and CDR2 are MNHEY and SVGAGI. The CDR3 region has the DNA TGTGCCAGCAGTTACCAGGGGACGGATTACTATGGCTACACCTTC. It translates to CASSYQGTDYYGYTF.

This clone was counted only a few times. V and J are TRBV4-1 and TRBJ2-2, with 7 bases identical to TRBD2. Germline CDR1 MGHRA, CDR2 YSYEKL. The CDR3 has 17 amino acids. J lost 6 bases, V lost 4 bases, and 14 bases had no gene match. The CDR3 sequence is CASSLSGSREVAGELFF. The CDR3 DNA reads as TGCGCCAGCAGCCTAAGTGGAAGTCGGGAGGTCGCCGGGGAGCTGTTTTTT.

Worth noting for this clone: The germline gene is not matched at one end of the junction; a read error may be the cause. The rearrangement uses TRBV7-2 and TRBJ1-4, with TRBD1 identical over 8 bases. The CDR3 length is 13 residues. Germline CDR1 SGHTA, CDR2 FQGNSA. CDR3 sequence (DNA): TGTGCCAGCAGCCCGACCCCGGGACAGGACTTATATTTT. Translated: CASSPTPGQDLYF.

The chain recombines TRBV30 with TRBJ2-1, with a tentative D call TRBD2 (6 bases). CDR3 length: 15 residues. The V and J ends lost 4 bases and 8 bases respectively, with 21 bases between them. Germline assignment: CDR1 GTSNPN and CDR2 SVGIG (reference sequence). The chain's CDR3 is CAWTPFLADRYEQFF. Here the CDR3 DNA reads TGTGCCTGGACCCCATTCTTAGCGGATAGGTATGAGCAGTTCTTC.

This chain uses TRBV5-1 with TRBJ1-4; 8 bases match TRBD1. This CDR3 has 16 residues. CDR1 SGHRS and CDR2 YFSETQ come from the germline V gene. Trimming cost V 5 bases and J 7 bases; bases outside gene matches: 13. DNA for the CDR3: TGCGCCAGCAGTTGGGGAACAGGGGGTAAGGGTGAAAAACTGTTTTTT. Translating it yields CASSWGTGGKGEKLFF.

This chain connects TRBV7-3 to TRBJ2-1, with 7 bases matching TRBD2. Per germline, CDR1 SGHTA and CDR2 FQGTGA. The CDR3 is made up of 15 amino acids. The V and J ends lost 3 bases and 4 bases, in that order; junction bases with no gene match: 6. CDR3 nucleotide sequence: TGTGCCAGCAGCTTCTCACTAGCGTCGTACAATGAGCAGTTCTTC. Encoded protein: CASSFSLASYNEQFF.

The V call is TRBV6-5, the J call TRBJ1-1; D is perhaps TRBD1 (6 bases). Trimming cost V 5 bases and J 7 bases, with 11 bases left between them. The germline CDR1 and CDR2 sequences are MNHEY and SVGAGI. This CDR3 region has 12 residues. The CDR3 reads CASSRRQDEAFF. The DNA for the CDR3 is TGTGCCAGCAGTAGAAGACAGGATGAAGCTTTCTTT.

This clone was seen only a few times. The chain has TRBV4-3 and TRBJ2-7; TRBD2 matches at 11 bases. From germline, CDR1 is LGHNA and CDR2 YSLEER. With 1 base clipped from V and 1 base from J, the junction kept 0 bases outside the gene matches. The CDR3 consists of 15 residues. The CDR3 DNA follows: TGCGCCAGCAGCCAAGGACTAGCGGGGTCCTACGAGCAGTACTTC. Translated: CASSQGLAGSYEQYF.

This chain links TRBV18 with TRBJ2-3; D might be TRBD2 (5 bases). The ends were cut back, 6 bases at V and 0 bases at J, with 10 bases in the middle. The length of the CDR3 is 14 residues. Germline CDR1 KGHSH, CDR2 LQKENI. This CDR3 reads CASSPAASTDTQYF. The CDR3 nucleotides read TGTGCCAGCTCTCCAGCGGCAAGCACAGATACGCAGTATTTT.

In its sample, this clone was seen a few times. The gene calls are TRBV6-1 and TRBJ1-5, with D unresolved. Trimming took 4 bases from V and 0 from J, leaving 13 bases between them. The CDR3 is made up of 16 amino acids. CDR1 MNHNS and CDR2 SASEGT come from the germline V gene. The CDR3 DNA reads as TGTGCCAGCAGTGCGCAGACGGGGTATAGCAATCAGCCCCAGCATTTT. It encodes CASSAQTGYSNQPQHF.